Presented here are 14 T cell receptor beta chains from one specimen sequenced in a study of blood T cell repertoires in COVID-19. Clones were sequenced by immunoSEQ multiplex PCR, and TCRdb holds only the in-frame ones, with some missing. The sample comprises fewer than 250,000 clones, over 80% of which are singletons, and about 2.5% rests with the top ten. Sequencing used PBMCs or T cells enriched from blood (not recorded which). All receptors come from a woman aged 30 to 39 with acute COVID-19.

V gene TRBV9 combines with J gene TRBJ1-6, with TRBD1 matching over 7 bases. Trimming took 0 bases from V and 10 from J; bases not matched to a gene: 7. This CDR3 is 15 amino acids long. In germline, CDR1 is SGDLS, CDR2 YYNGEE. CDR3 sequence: CASSVEGARRSPLHF. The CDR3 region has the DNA TGTGCCAGCAGCGTAGAGGGGGCTAGAAGGTCACCCCTCCACTTT.

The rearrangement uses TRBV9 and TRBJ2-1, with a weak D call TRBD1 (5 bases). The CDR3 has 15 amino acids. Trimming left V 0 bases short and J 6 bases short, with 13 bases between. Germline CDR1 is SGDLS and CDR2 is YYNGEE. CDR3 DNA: TGTGCCAGCAGCGTAGAGGGGCAGCTCGGCAATGAGCAGTTCTTC. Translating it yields CASSVEGQLGNEQFF.

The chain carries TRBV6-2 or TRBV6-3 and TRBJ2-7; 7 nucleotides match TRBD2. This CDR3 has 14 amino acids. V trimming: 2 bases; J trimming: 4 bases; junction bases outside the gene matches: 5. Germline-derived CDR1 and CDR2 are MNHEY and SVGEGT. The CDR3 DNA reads TGTGCCAGCAGTTACCTGGGGCGGGAGTACGAGCAGTACTTC. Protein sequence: CASSYLGREYEQYF.

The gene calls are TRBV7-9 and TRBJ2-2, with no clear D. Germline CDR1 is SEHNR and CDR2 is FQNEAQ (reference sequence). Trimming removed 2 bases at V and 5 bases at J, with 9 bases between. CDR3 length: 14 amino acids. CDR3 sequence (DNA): TGTGCCAGCAGCTTACTATCGGGTACCGGGGAGCTGTTTTTT. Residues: CASSLLSGTGELFF.

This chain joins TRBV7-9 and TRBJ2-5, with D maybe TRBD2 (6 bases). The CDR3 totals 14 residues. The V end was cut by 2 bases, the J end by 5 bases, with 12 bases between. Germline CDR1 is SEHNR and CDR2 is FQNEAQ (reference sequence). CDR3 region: CASSLPGRRETQYF. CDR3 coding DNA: TGTGCCAGCAGCTTACCAGGGAGGAGGGAGACCCAGTACTTC. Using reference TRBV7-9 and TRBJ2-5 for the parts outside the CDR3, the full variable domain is DTGVSQNPRHKITKRGQNVTFRCDPISEHNRLYWYRQTLGQGPEFLTYFQNEAQLEKSRLLSDRFSAERPKGSFSTLEIQRTEQGDSAMYLCASSLPGRRETQYFGPGTRLLVL.

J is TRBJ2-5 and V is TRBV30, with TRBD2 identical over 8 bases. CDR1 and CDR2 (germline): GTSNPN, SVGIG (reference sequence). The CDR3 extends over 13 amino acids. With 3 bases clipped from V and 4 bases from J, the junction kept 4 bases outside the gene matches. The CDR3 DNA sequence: TGTGCCTGGAGGGCGGGGGGCCGAGAGACCCAGTACTTC. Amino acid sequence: CAWRAGGRETQYF.

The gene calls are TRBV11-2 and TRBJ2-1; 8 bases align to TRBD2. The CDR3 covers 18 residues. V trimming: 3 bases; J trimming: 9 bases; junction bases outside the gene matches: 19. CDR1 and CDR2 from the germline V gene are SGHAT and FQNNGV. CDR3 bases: TGTGCCAGCAGCTTTTGGGCAGGTTTACGGGGGGGCCCCGGTGAGCAGTTCTTC. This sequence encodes CASSFWAGLRGGPGEQFF.

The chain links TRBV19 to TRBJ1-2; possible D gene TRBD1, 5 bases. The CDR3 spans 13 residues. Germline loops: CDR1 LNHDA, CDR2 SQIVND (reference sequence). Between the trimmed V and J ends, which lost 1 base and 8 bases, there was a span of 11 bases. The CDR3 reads CASSIAEGLGYTF. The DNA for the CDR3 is TGTGCCAGTAGTATAGCGGAGGGGCTGGGCTACACCTTC.

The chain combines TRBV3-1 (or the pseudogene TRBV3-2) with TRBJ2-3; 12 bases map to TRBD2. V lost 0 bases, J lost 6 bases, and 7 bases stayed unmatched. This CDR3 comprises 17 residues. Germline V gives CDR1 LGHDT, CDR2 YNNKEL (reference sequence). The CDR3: CASSQDRLAGGPDTQYF. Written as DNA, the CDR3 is TGTGCCAGCAGCCAAGATAGGCTAGCGGGGGGGCCGGATACGCAGTATTTT.

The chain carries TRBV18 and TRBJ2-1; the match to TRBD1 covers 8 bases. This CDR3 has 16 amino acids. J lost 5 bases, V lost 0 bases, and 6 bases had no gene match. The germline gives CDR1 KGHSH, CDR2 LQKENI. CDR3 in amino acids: CASSPPRDRINNEQFF. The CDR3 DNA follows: TGTGCCAGCTCACCACCCCGGGACAGGATAAACAATGAGCAGTTCTTC.

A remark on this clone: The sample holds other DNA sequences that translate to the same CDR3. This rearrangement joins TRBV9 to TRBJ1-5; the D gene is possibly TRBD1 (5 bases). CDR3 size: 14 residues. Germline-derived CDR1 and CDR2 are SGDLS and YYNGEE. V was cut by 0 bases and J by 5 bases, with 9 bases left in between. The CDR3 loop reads CASSVGQTYQPQHF. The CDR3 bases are TGTGCCAGCAGCGTAGGACAGACCTATCAGCCCCAGCATTTT.

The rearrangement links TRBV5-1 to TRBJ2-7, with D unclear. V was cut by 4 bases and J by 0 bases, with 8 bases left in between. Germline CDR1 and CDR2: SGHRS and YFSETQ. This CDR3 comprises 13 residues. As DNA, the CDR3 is TGCGCCAGCAGCAATGACAACTCCTACGAGCAGTACTTC. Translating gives CASSNDNSYEQYF.

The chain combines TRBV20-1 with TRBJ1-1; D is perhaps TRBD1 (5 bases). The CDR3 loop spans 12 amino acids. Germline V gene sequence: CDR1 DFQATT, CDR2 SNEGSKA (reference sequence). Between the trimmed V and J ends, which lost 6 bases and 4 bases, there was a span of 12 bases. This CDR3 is CSASKGLTEAFF. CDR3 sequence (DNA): TGCAGTGCAAGTAAGGGGCTCACTGAAGCTTTCTTT.

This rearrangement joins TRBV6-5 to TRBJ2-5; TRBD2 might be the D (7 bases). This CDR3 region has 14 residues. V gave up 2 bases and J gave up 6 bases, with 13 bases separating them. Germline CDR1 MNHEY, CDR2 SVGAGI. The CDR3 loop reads CASSYGGGGKTQYF. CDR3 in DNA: TGTGCCAGCAGTTACGGGGGGGGCGGAAAGACCCAGTACTTC.